Detailed here is one T cell receptor (beta chain). Its antigen is undetermined. Use of 60 Vbeta and 13 Jbeta primers characterized the PCR. Sequenced by immunoSEQ multiplex PCR; TCRdb stores in-frame clones only, minus some. The sample includes around 91,000 clones, around 85% seen only once; the top ten take under 2.5%. This specimen belongs to a study of cytomegalovirus exposure and HLA in healthy donors. Findings and limits, study-wide: A cluster of highly shared sequence variants was likely a sequencing artifact. The authors listed approximately 150 TCR beta chains as cytomegalovirus-associated.

The receptor comes from a man between 18 and 29 years old in good health and CMV-seronegative. Sequences were obtained from PBMCs.

The CDR3 reads CASSQGLAHPYNEQFF. The CDR3 coding sequence is TGTGCCAGCAGCCAAGGACTAGCCCATCCCTACAATGAGCAGTTCTTC. The J gene is TRBJ2-1, the V gene TRBV13; 8 nucleotides match TRBD2. Germline CDR1 is PRHDT and CDR2 is FYEKMQ (reference sequence). The CDR3 totals 16 residues. Losses at the gene ends were 5 bases for V and 2 bases for J; bases not matched to a gene: 8.